This T cell receptor (beta chain) is from a study of breast tumors, draining lymph nodes, adjacent tissues. Study conclusions and caveats: Data only fit, rather than demonstrated, lymph node origin of most tumor T cells. Most tumor T cells seemingly derive from lymph node, then expand in tumor.

TCRdb processed the multiplex PCR reads anew with MiXCR; each CDR3 protein has one entry. The data hold about 270,000 distinct CDR3 sequences, with roughly 30% observed a single time. The table lists this clonotype with many counts. Its antigen is still unknown. The lymph nodes were axillary draining lymph nodes from breast cancer patients. Trimming left V 3 bases short and J 2 bases short, with 11 bases between. The CDR3 length is 15 residues. The J gene is TRBJ1-5, the V gene TRBV12-3 or TRBV12-4; possible D gene TRBD1, 5 bases. The sequence came from a female donor with breast cancer. Some clones in this sample may be carry-over from other donors' samples. Sequencing was performed on axillary lymph node tissue. The chain's CDR3 is CASSLAGQRNQPQHF. The DNA for the CDR3 is TGTGCCAGCAGTTTGGCGGGGCAGCGCAATCAGCCCCAGCATTTT.